Below, 29 T cell receptor beta chains from the same sample are listed, as sequenced in a study of technical replicates of blood from several donors. Measured with immunoSEQ multiplex PCR; TCRdb has only the in-frame clones, and not every one. Among more than 90,000 clones listed, about 96% were seen once. What was sequenced was T cells isolated from PBMCs. The source is a human donor in good health.

V gene TRBV10-3 combines with J gene TRBJ2-7, with TRBD1 matching 10 bases. V lost 11 bases to trimming and J lost 7 bases; unmatched junction nucleotides: 17. Germline lookup yields CDR1 ENHRY and CDR2 SYGVKD. CDR3 length: 15 amino acids. The CDR3 coding sequence is TGTGCCTCAGGGACAGGGGTAAGTCAAGGAGGAGAGCAGTACTTC. Translation gives CASGTGVSQGGEQYF.

The chain is built from TRBV6-6 and TRBJ2-3; TRBD2 matches at 8 bases. The J segment lost 5 bases and the V segment lost 2 bases, leaving 9 bases of the junction unmatched. Per the germline V gene, CDR1 is MNHNY and CDR2 is SVGAGI (reference sequence). This CDR3 region has 16 residues. The CDR3 loop is CASSYLSGNVGDTQYF. The DNA of the CDR3 is TGTGCCAGCAGTTACCTTAGCGGGAACGTGGGAGATACGCAGTATTTT.

The CDR3 nucleotides read TGTGCCAGCAGCGTAGGGGGGGGTGCCAGCTCCTACGAGCAGTACTTC. This encodes CASSVGGGASSYEQYF. V gene TRBV9 combines with J gene TRBJ2-7; 7 bases are shared with TRBD2. Germline lookup yields CDR1 SGDLS and CDR2 YYNGEE. J gave up 0 bases and V 0 bases, and 6 bases lay outside the gene matches. This CDR3 is built from 16 residues. Using reference TRBV9 and TRBJ2-7 for the parts outside the CDR3, the full variable domain is DSGVTQTPKHLITATGQRVTLRCSPRSGDLSVYWYQQSLDQGLQFLIQYYNGEERAKGNILERFSAQQFPDLHSELNLSSLELGDSALYFCASSVGGGASSYEQYFGPGTRLTVT.

There are a few counts of this clone. The chain links TRBV28 to TRBJ2-7; a possible D gene is TRBD1 (5 bases). Germline V gene data show CDR1 as MDHEN and CDR2 as SYDVKM. Between the trimmed V and J ends, which lost 1 base and 1 base, there was a span of 11 bases. The length of the CDR3 is 15 residues. The CDR3 loop is CASSLFSTGSYEQYF. CDR3 in DNA: TGTGCCAGCAGTTTATTCTCTACAGGATCCTACGAGCAGTACTTC.

The chain couples TRBV4-1 to TRBJ1-1; D remains unclear. Germline-derived CDR1 and CDR2 are MGHRA and YSYEKL. The CDR3 consists of 14 residues. The V end was cut by 0 bases, the J end by 8 bases, with 13 bases between. The CDR3 DNA follows: TGCGCCAGCAGCCAAGAACGATCCCAGGTGGAAGCTTTCTTT. The encoded protein is CASSQERSQVEAFF.

The chain links TRBV28 to TRBJ2-3, with 7 nucleotides matching TRBD1. J lost 6 bases, V lost 5 bases, and 5 bases had no gene match. The CDR3 spans 13 residues. CDR1 MDHEN and CDR2 SYDVKM come from the germline V gene. The CDR3 spells CASSMTGTDTQYF. In nucleotides, the CDR3 is TGTGCCAGCAGTATGACAGGGACGGATACGCAGTATTTT.

This clone has just one count. V and J are TRBV7-2 and TRBJ1-3, with a tentative D call TRBD1 (6 bases). The CDR3 is made up of 16 amino acids. Trimming removed 5 bases at V and 0 bases at J, with 14 bases between. Looked up from germline, CDR1 is SGHTA and CDR2 is FQGNSA. CDR3 DNA sequence: TGTGCCAGCAGCCCCCTAGGGGGAACCTCTGGAAACACCATATATTTT. It is translated as CASSPLGGTSGNTIYF.

V and J are TRBV5-8 and TRBJ1-2, with TRBD1 matching 7 bases. The germline V gene has CDR1 SGHTS and CDR2 YDEGEE. J was trimmed by 7 bases and V by 2 bases; bases with no gene match: 8. The CDR3 has 14 amino acids. This CDR3 reads CASSFPDRDGGYTF. In DNA form, the CDR3 reads TGTGCCAGCAGCTTTCCCGACAGGGACGGTGGCTACACCTTC.

The chain combines TRBV12-5 with TRBJ1-2; 10 nucleotides agree with TRBD1. CDR3 size: 16 residues. V lost 2 bases, J lost 5 bases, and 8 bases stayed unmatched. From germline, CDR1 is LGHNT and CDR2 FRNRAP. CDR3 loop: CASGLQGQGIRYGYTF. As DNA, the CDR3 is TGTGCTAGTGGTTTGCAGGGACAGGGGATTCGTTATGGCTACACCTTC. Full variable domain (rest looked up from reference TRBV12-5 and TRBJ1-2): DARVTQTPRHKVTEMGQEVTMRCQPILGHNTVFWYRQTMMQGLELLAYFRNRAPLDDSGMPKDRFSAEMPDATLATLKIQPSEPRDSAVYFCASGLQGQGIRYGYTFGSGTRLTVV.

The chain combines TRBV28 with TRBJ1-2, with D maybe TRBD1 (5 bases). CDR1 MDHEN and CDR2 SYDVKM come from the germline V gene. The CDR3 extends over 18 amino acids. Trimming left V 5 bases short and J 3 bases short, with 25 bases between. The CDR3 sequence: CASSLPTRWGGNDYGYTF. Here the CDR3 DNA reads TGTGCCAGCAGTCTCCCAACCCGATGGGGGGGGAATGACTATGGCTACACCTTC.

The count of this clone is one. The V gene is TRBV28, the J gene TRBJ1-5; TRBD1 might be the D (6 bases). This CDR3 spans 17 amino acids. The germline gives CDR1 MDHEN, CDR2 SYDVKM. Trimming left V 10 bases short and J 3 bases short, with 25 bases between. For the CDR3, the DNA is TGTGCCACCGAATCTGTGCAGCTGGACAGCGTCAATCAGCCCCAGCATTTT. It specifies CATESVQLDSVNQPQHF.

The chain carries TRBV28 and TRBJ1-2; D perhaps matches TRBD1 (6 bases). V was pared by 4 bases and J by 3 bases, with 15 bases between. Germline V gene data show CDR1 as MDHEN and CDR2 as SYDVKM. CDR3 length equals 15 residues. CDR3 nucleotides: TGTGCCAGCAGTTCCTCCCTGGGGGGGCACTATGGCTACACCTTC. Protein sequence: CASSSSLGGHYGYTF.

The V call is TRBV2, the J call TRBJ2-1; TRBD2 agrees at 8 bases. The CDR3 extends over 13 amino acids. Trimming cost V 11 bases and J 4 bases; bases outside gene matches: 7. Germline assignment: CDR1 SNHLY and CDR2 FYNNEI. CDR3 sequence (DNA): TGTGCCTCGGGGGGGGCGGATTACAATGAGCAGTTCTTC. It yields the protein CASGGADYNEQFF.

This clone has just one count. The V call is TRBV25-1, the J call TRBJ1-4; D might be TRBD1 (6 bases). CDR3 length equals 14 residues. V was shortened by 6 bases and J by 7 bases, with 15 bases between the two germline ends. Germline V gene sequence: CDR1 MGHDK, CDR2 SYGVNS. The CDR3 loop is CASRAGTNFEKLFF. The CDR3 DNA is TGTGCCAGCAGAGCCGGGACAAACTTTGAAAAACTGTTTTTT.

The rearrangement links TRBV7-9 to TRBJ2-7, with 8 positions matching TRBD1. The CDR3 loop spans 15 amino acids. Germline V gene data show CDR1 as SEHNR and CDR2 as FQNEAQ (reference sequence). The ends lost 2 bases at V and 2 bases at J; junction bases unmatched: 5. CDR3 sequence reads: CASSLTSQGAYEQYF. The CDR3 nucleotides are TGTGCCAGCAGCTTAACCTCACAGGGGGCCTACGAGCAGTACTTC.

The chain is built from TRBV18 and TRBJ2-4, with 10 nucleotides matching TRBD2. The trim removed 2 bases at V and 9 bases at J, leaving 10 bases unmatched. The length of the CDR3 is 16 residues. The germline gives CDR1 KGHSH, CDR2 LQKENI. CDR3 DNA sequence: TGTGCCAGCTCACCATTCGTAAGCGGGAGGGCCCGCATTCAGTACTTC. Encoded protein: CASSPFVSGRARIQYF.

In this sample, this clone turned up once. The chain recombines TRBV18 with TRBJ2-7; 8 nucleotides match TRBD1. CDR3 length: 13 residues. V shed 0 bases and J 12 bases; nucleotides not matched to a gene: 7. CDR1 KGHSH and CDR2 LQKENI come from the germline V gene. CDR3 DNA sequence: TGTGCCAGCTCACCACCAACTCAGGACAGGGTGTACTTC. Its translation: CASSPPTQDRVYF.

The chain couples TRBV7-9 to TRBJ1-1; tentative D call: TRBD1 (6 bases). Trimming pared 1 base from V and 4 bases from J, leaving 10 bases between. CDR3 size: 14 residues. CDR1 and CDR2 from the germline V gene are SEHNR and FQNEAQ (reference sequence). Here the CDR3 reads CASSLEGGATEAFF. The DNA for the CDR3 is TGTGCCAGCAGCTTAGAGGGGGGGGCCACTGAAGCTTTCTTT.

The chain recombines TRBV7-3 with TRBJ2-1; 11 bases match TRBD2. This CDR3 region has 16 residues. From germline, CDR1 is SGHTA and CDR2 FQGTGA. The ends lost 4 bases at V and 4 bases at J; junction bases unmatched: 6. The CDR3 region has the DNA TGTGCCAGCAGCTACGGGACTAGCGGCCCTTACAATGAGCAGTTCTTC. It translates to CASSYGTSGPYNEQFF.

The chain employs TRBV9 and TRBJ2-3; 7 bases fit TRBD2. J was trimmed by 0 bases and V by 7 bases; bases with no gene match: 11. The CDR3 contains 16 residues. CDR1 is SGDLS, CDR2 YYNGEE, per germline. The CDR3 DNA reads as TGTGCCAGCGGTGGGGCTAGCGGCTATAGCACAGATACGCAGTATTTT. This sequence encodes CASGGASGYSTDTQYF.

The V and J genes are TRBV6-1 and TRBJ1-5; D remains unclear. The germline gives CDR1 MNHNS, CDR2 SASEGT. V was shortened by 5 bases and J by 3 bases, with 5 bases between the two germline ends. The CDR3 sequence is 12 residues long. The DNA for the CDR3 is TGTGCCAGCAGTCTCCTCAATCAGCCCCAGCATTTT. Protein sequence: CASSLLNQPQHF.

V and J are TRBV27 and TRBJ1-2; tentative D call: TRBD1 (6 bases). V shed 8 bases and J shed 5 bases, with 18 bases lying between them. Germline values: CDR1 MNHEY, CDR2 SMNVEV (reference sequence). The CDR3 spans 14 residues. Written as DNA, the CDR3 is TGTGCCAGCGCTCTGTCCGGGACATTTTATGGCTACACCTTC. Translation: CASALSGTFYGYTF.

This chain uses TRBV18 with TRBJ2-1; perhaps TRBD2 as D (6 bases). V was clipped by 6 bases and J by 9 bases, with 15 bases between them. The CDR3 has 13 residues. Germline V gene lookup returns CDR1 KGHSH and CDR2 LQKENI. The CDR3 DNA follows: TGTGCCAGCTCCCTAGAAGGGACTGTTGAGCAGTTCTTC. Translation: CASSLEGTVEQFF.

The V and J genes are TRBV5-3 and TRBJ1-2; TRBD1 matches at 7 bases. TRBV5-3 is marked as an open reading frame, function uncertain. The V segment lost 0 bases and the J segment 4 bases; nucleotides outside the gene matches: 6. There are 15 residues in the CDR3. The CDR3 loop is CARSLDGRDSYGYTF. Here the CDR3 DNA reads TGTGCCAGAAGCTTGGATGGTCGGGACAGCTATGGCTACACCTTC.

The rearrangement uses TRBV11-3 and TRBJ2-3; D unclear. V was clipped by 3 bases and J by 3 bases, with 4 bases between them. Germline V gives CDR1 SGHNT, CDR2 YENEEA. This CDR3 contains 12 residues. The CDR3 nucleotides are TGTGCCAGCAGCTTTCAAACAGATACGCAGTATTTT. Its translation: CASSFQTDTQYF. Looking up the rest from reference TRBV11-3 and TRBJ2-3 gives the full variable domain: EAGVVQSPRYKIIEKKQPVAFWCNPISGHNTLYWYLQNLGQGPELLIRYENEEAVDDSQLPKDRFSAERLKGVDSTLKIQPAELGDSAVYLCASSFQTDTQYFGPGTRLTVL.

The chain joins TRBV4-2 to TRBJ2-7, with 16 bases that match TRBD2. The germline CDR1 and CDR2 sequences are LGHNA and YNFKEQ. The CDR3 consists of 18 residues. V shed 4 bases and J 3 bases; nucleotides not matched to a gene: 9. CDR3 sequence (DNA): TGTGCCAGCAGCCCAGAGGGACTAGCGGGAGGGCTAGTCTACGAGCAGTACTTC. This codes for CASSPEGLAGGLVYEQYF.

The chain is built from TRBV30 and TRBJ2-1; no definite D call. Trimming took 4 bases from V and 0 from J, leaving 10 bases between them. The CDR3 contains 14 residues. Germline loops: CDR1 GTSNPN, CDR2 SVGIG (reference sequence). CDR3 nucleotide sequence: TGTGCCTGGAACCTAGTACGCTCCTACAATGAGCAGTTCTTC. This encodes CAWNLVRSYNEQFF.

V is TRBV7-9 and J is TRBJ2-7; TRBD1 matches 8 bases. The V gene end was trimmed by 5 bases and the J gene end by 5 bases; junction bases not matched to a gene: 11. The CDR3 extends over 15 amino acids. The germline V gene encodes CDR1 SEHNR and CDR2 FQNEAQ (reference sequence). The chain's CDR3 is CASSPAGQGSDEQYF. The CDR3 region has the DNA TGTGCCAGCAGCCCAGCCGGACAGGGATCGGACGAGCAGTACTTC.

The rearrangement uses TRBV29-1 and TRBJ2-5; D may be TRBD1 (5 bases). From germline, CDR1 is SQVTM and CDR2 ANQGSEA. This CDR3 contains 15 residues. Between the trimmed V and J ends, which lost 3 bases and 2 bases, there was a span of 16 bases. CDR3 sequence reads: CSVEGTIDSQETQYF. The CDR3 region has the DNA TGCAGCGTTGAGGGAACAATAGACAGTCAAGAGACCCAGTACTTC.